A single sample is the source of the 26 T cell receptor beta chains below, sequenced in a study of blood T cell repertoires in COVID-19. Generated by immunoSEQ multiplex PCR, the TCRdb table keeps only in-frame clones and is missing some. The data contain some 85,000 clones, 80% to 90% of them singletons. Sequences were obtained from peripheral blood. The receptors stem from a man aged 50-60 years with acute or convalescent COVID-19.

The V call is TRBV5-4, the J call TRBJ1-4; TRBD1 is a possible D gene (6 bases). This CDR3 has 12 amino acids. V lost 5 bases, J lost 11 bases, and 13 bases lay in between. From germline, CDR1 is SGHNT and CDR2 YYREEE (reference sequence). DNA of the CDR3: TGTGCCAGCAGAAAACAGGGAGAGAAACTGTTTTTT. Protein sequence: CASRKQGEKLFF. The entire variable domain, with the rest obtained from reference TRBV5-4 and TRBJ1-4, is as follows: ETGVTQSPTHLIKTRGQQVTLRCSSQSGHNTVSWYQQALGQGPQFIFQYYREEENGRGNFPPRFSGLQFPNYSSELNVNALELDDSALYLCASRKQGEKLFFGSGTQLSVL.

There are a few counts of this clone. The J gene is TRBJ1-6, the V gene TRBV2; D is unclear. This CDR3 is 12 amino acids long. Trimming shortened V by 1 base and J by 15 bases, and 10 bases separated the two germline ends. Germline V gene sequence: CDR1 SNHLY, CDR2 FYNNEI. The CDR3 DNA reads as TGTGCCAGCAGTGAAGTACGGGTACTCCTCCACTTT. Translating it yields CASSEVRVLLHF.

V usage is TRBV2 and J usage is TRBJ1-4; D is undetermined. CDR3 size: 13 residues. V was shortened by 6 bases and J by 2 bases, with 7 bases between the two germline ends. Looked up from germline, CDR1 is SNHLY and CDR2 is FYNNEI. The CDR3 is CASRELTNEKLFF. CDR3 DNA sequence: TGTGCCAGCAGAGAGTTGACTAATGAAAAACTGTTTTTT.

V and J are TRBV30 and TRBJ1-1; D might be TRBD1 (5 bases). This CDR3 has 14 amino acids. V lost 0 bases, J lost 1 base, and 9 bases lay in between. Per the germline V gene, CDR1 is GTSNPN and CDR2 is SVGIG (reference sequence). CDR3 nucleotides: TGTGCCTGGAGTGTAATGGGGGGGAACACTGAAGCTTTCTTT. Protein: CAWSVMGGNTEAFF.

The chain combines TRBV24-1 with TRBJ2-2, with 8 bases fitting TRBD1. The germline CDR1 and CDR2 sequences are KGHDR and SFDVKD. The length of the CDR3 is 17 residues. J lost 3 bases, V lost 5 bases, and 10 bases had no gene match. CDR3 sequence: CATSGPTGDRDTGELFF. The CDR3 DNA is TGTGCCACCAGTGGTCCGACAGGGGATAGGGACACCGGGGAGCTGTTTTTT.

The DNA of the CDR3 is TGCGCCAGCAGCCGCGGTACGGCCTCCTATAATTCACCCCTCCACTTT. As protein: CASSRGTASYNSPLHF. The chain is built from TRBV5-1 and TRBJ1-6; D is ambiguous. Trimming left V 4 bases short and J 0 bases short, with 11 bases between. This CDR3 has 16 amino acids. Germline values: CDR1 SGHRS, CDR2 YFSETQ.

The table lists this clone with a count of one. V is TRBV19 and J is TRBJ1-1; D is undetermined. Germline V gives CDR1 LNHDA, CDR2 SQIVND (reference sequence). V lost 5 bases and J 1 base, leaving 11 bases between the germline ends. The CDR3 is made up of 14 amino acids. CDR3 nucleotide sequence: TGTGCCAGTAGTTATACTTCACCGAACACTGAAGCTTTCTTT. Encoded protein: CASSYTSPNTEAFF.

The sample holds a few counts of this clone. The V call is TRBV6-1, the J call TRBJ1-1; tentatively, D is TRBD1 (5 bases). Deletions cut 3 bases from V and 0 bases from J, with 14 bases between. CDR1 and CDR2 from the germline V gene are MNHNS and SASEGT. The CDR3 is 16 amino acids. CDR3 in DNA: TGTGCCAGCAGTGAGCCGACGACAGTCTTGAACACTGAAGCTTTCTTT. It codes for CASSEPTTVLNTEAFF.

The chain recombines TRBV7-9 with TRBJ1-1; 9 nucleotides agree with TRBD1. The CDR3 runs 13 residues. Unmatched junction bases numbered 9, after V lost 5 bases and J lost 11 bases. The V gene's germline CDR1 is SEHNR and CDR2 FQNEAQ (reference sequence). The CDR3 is CASSARTGVVAFF. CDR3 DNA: TGTGCCAGCAGCGCCCGGACAGGGGTAGTGGCTTTCTTT.

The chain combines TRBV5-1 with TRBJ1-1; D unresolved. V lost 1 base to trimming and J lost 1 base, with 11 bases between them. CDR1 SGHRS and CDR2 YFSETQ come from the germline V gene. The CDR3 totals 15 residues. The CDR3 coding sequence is TGCGCCAGCAGCTTGTTACCGGGAGGGAACACTGAAGCTTTCTTT. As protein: CASSLLPGGNTEAFF.

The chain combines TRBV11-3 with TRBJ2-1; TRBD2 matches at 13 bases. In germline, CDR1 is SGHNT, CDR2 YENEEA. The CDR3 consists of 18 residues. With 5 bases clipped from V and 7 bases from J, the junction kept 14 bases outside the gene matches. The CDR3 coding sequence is TGTGCCAGCAGCCCGAAGAACGGACTAGCGGGGGTCCTTAATGAGCAGTTCTTC. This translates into CASSPKNGLAGVLNEQFF.

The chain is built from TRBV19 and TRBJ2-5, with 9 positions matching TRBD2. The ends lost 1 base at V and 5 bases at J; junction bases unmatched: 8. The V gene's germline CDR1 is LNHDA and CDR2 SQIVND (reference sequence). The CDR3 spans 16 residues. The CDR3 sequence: CASSIGSGGRVETQYF. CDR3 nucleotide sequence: TGTGCCAGTAGTATAGGGAGCGGGGGGCGAGTCGAGACCCAGTACTTC.

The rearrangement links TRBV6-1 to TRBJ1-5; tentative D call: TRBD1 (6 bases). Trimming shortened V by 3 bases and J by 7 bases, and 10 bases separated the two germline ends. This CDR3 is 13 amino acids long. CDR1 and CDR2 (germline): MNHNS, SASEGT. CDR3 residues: CASSESGVQPQHF. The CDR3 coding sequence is TGTGCCAGCAGTGAGTCAGGGGTGCAGCCCCAGCATTTT.

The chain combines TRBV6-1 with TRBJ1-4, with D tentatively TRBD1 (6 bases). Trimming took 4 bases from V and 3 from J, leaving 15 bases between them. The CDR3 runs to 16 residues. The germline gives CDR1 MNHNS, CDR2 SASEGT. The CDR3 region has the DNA TGTGCCAGCAGTGTGGGTCCCAGGGGTTCTAATGAAAAACTGTTTTTT. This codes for CASSVGPRGSNEKLFF.

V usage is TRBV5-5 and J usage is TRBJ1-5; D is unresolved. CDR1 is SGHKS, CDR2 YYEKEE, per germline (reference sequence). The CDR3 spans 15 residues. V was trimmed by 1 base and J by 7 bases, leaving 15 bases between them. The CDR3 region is CASSLFAEARQPQHF. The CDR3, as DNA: TGTGCCAGCAGCTTGTTTGCCGAGGCTAGGCAGCCCCAGCATTTT.

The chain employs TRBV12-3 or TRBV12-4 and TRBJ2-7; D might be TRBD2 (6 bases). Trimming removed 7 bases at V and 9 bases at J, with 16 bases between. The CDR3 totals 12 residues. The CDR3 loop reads CASKSTGVTQYF. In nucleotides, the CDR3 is TGTGCCAGCAAATCAACGGGGGTGACGCAGTACTTC.

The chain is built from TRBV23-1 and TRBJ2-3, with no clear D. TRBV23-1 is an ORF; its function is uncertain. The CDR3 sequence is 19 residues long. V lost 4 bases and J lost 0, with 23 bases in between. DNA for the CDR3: TGCGCCAGCAGTCCACCAGACCCACAGAAGACCTCTAGCACAGATACGCAGTATTTT. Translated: CASSPPDPQKTSSTDTQYF.

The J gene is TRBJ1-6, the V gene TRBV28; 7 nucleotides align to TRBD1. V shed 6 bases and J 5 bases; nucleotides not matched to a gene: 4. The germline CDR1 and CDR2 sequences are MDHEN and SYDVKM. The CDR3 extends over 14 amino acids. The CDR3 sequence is CASRLQGNNSPLHF. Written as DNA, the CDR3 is TGTGCCAGCAGGTTACAGGGGAATAATTCACCCCTCCACTTT.

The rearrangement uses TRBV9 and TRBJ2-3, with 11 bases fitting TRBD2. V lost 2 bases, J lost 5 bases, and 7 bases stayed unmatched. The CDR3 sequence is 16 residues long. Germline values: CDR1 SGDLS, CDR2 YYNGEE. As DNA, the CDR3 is TGTGCCAGCAGCGTGGAGGGGCTAGCGGGGGGAGATACGCAGTATTTT. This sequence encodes CASSVEGLAGGDTQYF. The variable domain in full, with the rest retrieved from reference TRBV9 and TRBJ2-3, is DSGVTQTPKHLITATGQRVTLRCSPRSGDLSVYWYQQSLDQGLQFLIQYYNGEERAKGNILERFSAQQFPDLHSELNLSSLELGDSALYFCASSVEGLAGGDTQYFGPGTRLTVL.

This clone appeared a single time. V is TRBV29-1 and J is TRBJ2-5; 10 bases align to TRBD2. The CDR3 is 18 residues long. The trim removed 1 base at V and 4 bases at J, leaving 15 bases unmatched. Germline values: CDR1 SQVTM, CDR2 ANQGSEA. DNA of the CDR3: TGCAGCGTTGAAGGGACCACATATAGCGGGGGGATAAGAGAGACCCAGTACTTC. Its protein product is CSVEGTTYSGGIRETQYF.

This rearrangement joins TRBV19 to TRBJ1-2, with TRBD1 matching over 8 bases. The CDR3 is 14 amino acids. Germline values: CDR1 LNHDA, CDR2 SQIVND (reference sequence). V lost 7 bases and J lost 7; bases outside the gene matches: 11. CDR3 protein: CASTSGQGAGGYTF. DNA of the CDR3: TGTGCCAGTACCTCCGGACAGGGTGCGGGTGGCTACACCTTC. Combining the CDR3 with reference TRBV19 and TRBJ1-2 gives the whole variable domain DGGITQSPKYLFRKEGQNVTLSCEQNLNHDAMYWYRQDPGQGLRLIYYSQIVNDFQKGDIAEGYSVSREKKESFPLTVTSAQKNPTAFYLCASTSGQGAGGYTFGSGTRLTVV.

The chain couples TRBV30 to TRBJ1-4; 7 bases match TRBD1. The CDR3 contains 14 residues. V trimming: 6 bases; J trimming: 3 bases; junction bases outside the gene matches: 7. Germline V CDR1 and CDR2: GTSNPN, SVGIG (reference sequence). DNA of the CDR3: TGTGCCTGCCTAGGGGGCCCAGCTAATGAAAAACTGTTTTTT. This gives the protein CACLGGPANEKLFF.

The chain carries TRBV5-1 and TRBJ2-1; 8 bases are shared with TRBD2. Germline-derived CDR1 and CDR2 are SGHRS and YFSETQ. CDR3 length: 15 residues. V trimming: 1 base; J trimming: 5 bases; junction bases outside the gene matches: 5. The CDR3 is CASSLTGGRNNEQFF. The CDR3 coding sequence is TGCGCCAGCAGCTTGACGGGGGGGAGGAACAATGAGCAGTTCTTC. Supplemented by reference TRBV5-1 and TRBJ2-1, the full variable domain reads KAGVTQTPRYLIKTRGQQVTLSCSPISGHRSVSWYQQTPGQGLQFLFEYFSETQRNKGNFPGRFSGRQFSNSRSEMNVSTLELGDSALYLCASSLTGGRNNEQFFGPGTRLTVL.

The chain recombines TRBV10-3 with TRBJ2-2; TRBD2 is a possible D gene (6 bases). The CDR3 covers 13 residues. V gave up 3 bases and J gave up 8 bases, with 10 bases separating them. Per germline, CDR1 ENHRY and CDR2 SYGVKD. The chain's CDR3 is CAISDGGTGELFF. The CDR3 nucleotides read TGTGCCATCAGTGATGGGGGGACGGGGGAGCTGTTTTTT.

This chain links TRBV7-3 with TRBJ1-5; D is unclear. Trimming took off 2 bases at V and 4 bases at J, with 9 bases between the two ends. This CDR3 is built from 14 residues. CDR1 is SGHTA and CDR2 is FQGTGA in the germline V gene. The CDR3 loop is CASSLRVVNQPQHF. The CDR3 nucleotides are TGTGCCAGCAGCTTACGGGTGGTAAATCAGCCCCAGCATTTT.

The CDR3 loop reads CASSAGGTEAFF. In DNA, the CDR3 is TGCGCCAGCAGTGCGGGGGGCACTGAAGCTTTCTTT. V gene TRBV10-1 combines with J gene TRBJ1-1, with D possibly being TRBD1 (5 bases). With 4 bases removed from V and 4 bases from J, the gap between germline ends came to 7 bases. Germline V lookup: CDR1 WNHNN, CDR2 SYGVQD (reference sequence). This CDR3 is built from 12 residues.